The clone carrying this T cell receptor (beta chain) was counted a few times. Individual cDNA molecules received unique molecular identifiers. TCRdb re-analysed the 5' RACE reads in MiXCR, keeping a single row per CDR3 protein. The table lists just under 90,000 distinct CDR3 sequences, over 13% of them singletons, with more than 6.5% in the top ten. These data come from a study of early T cells in non-severe SARS-CoV-2 infection. The CDR3 runs to 15 residues. Germline V CDR1 and CDR2: SGHAT, FQNNGV. Trimming pared 7 bases from V and 7 bases from J, leaving 20 bases between. The sequence came from an adult who was a healthcare worker with PCR-confirmed SARS-CoV-2 infection or an uninfected control (not recorded which). The sequenced sample was whole blood. This chain links TRBV11-2 with TRBJ2-1; tentatively, D is TRBD1 (5 bases). As DNA, the CDR3 is TGTGCCAGCACCCAGGGTCTCCGAAGGGGTAATGAGCAGTTCTTC. This gives the protein CASTQGLRRGNEQFF.